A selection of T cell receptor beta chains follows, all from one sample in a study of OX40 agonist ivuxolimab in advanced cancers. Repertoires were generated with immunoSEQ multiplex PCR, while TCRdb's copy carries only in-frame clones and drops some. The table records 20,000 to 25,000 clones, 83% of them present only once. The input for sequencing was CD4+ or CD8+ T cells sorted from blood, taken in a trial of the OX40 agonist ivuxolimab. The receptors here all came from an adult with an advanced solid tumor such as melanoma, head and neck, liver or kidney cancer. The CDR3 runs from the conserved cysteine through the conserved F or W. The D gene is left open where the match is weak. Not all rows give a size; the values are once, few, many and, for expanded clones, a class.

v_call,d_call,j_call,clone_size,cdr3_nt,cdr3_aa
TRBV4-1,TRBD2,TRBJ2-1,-,TGCGCCAGCAGCCCGGGGGTCCCAAGCGGGGGGAACAATGAGCAGTTCTTC,CASSPGVPSGGNNEQFF
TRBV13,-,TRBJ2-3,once,TGTGCCAGCAGCTCCAGGGACCCTAGCACAGATACGCAGTATTTT,CASSSRDPSTDTQYF
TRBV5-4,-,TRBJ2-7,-,TGTGCCAGCAGCTTCTCAGGCTACGAGCAGTACTTC,CASSFSGYEQYF
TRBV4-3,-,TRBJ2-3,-,TGCGCCAGCAGTGAGGGTACGGGCACAGATACGCAGTATTTT,CASSEGTGTDTQYF
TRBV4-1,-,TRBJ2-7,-,TGCGCCAGCAGCCAAGGACAGGGAGGGACCTACGAGCAGTACTTC,CASSQGQGGTYEQYF
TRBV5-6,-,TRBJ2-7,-,TGTGCCAGCAGCTTGGTATACAGGAGCGCTTACGAGCAGTACTTC,CASSLVYRSAYEQYF
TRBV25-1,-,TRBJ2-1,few,TGTGCCAGCAGTGAGGGGACCACCCGGTTCTTC,CASSEGTTRFF
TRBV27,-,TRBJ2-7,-,TGTGCCAGCAGTTCCGGGAGCTCCTACGAGCAGTACTTC,CASSSGSSYEQYF
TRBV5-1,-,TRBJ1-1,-,TGCGCCAGCAGCTTGGTAGTAGGAGAGAACACTGAAGCTTTCTTT,CASSLVVGENTEAFF
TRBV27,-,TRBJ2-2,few,TGTGCCAGCAGTTTAACCCTGAACACCGGGGAGCTGTTTTTT,CASSLTLNTGELFF
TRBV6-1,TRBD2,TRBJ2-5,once,TGTGCCAGCAGTGAATGGGCTAGCGGGACCCAAGAGACCCAGTACTTC,CASSEWASGTQETQYF
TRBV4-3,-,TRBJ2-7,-,TGCGCCAGCAGCCAAGATCTAGCGATGGTCTACGAGCAGTACTTC,CASSQDLAMVYEQYF
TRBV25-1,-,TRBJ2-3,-,TGTGCCAGCAGTCAGGGACACACAGATACGCAGTATTTT,CASSQGHTDTQYF
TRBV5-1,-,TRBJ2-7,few,TGCGCCAGCAGCTTGGCCCAGGGGCTACTCTACGAGCAGTACTTC,CASSLAQGLLYEQYF
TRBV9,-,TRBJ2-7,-,TGTGCCAGCAGCGTAGGCTGGTCGGATGAGCAGTACTTC,CASSVGWSDEQYF
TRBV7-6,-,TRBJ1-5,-,TGTGCCAGCAGCCGCATCACAGGGAGCAATCAGCCCCAGCATTTT,CASSRITGSNQPQHF
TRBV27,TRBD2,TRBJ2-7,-,TGTGCCAGCAGCCATACTAGCGGAAGCTCCTACGAGCAGTACTTC,CASSHTSGSSYEQYF
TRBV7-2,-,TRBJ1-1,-,TGTGCCAGCAGCTTAGTGGCCGAGGGGGGCACTGAAGCTTTCTTT,CASSLVAEGGTEAFF
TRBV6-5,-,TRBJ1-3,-,TGTGCCAGCAGTTACGACGGTTCTGGAAACACCATATATTTT,CASSYDGSGNTIYF
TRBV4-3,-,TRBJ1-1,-,TGCGCCAGCAGCCAGACAGTGAACACTGAAGCTTTCTTT,CASSQTVNTEAFF
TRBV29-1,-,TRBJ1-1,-,TGCAGCGTTGGAGATCGGGGGGCGAACGCTGAAGCTTTCTTT,CSVGDRGANAEAFF
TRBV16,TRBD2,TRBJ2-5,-,TGTGCCAGCAGCGAGGGACTAGCGGGAGAGAACCAAGAGACCCAGTACTTC,CASSEGLAGENQETQYF
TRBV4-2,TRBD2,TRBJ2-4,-,TGTGCCAGCAGCCAAGAGTATAGCGGGGCTTCCGTGAGTAACATTCAGTACTTC,CASSQEYSGASVSNIQYF
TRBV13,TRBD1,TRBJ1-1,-,TGTGCCAGCAGCCAAGGACAGGGAGGAACTGAAGCTTTCTTT,CASSQGQGGTEAFF
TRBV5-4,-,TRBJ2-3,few,TGCGCCAGCAGCCAAGATTTGACAGATACGCAGTATTTT,CASSQDLTDTQYF
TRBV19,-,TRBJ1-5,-,TGTGCCAGTAGTGATACAGGATCCGACGGTCAGCCCCAGCATTTT,CASSDTGSDGQPQHF
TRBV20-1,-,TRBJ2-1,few,TGCAGTGCTAGAAACTACAATGAGCAGTTCTTC,CSARNYNEQFF
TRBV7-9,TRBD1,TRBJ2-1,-,TGTGCCAGCAGGAGACAGGGGGCGAATGAGCAGTTCTTC,CASRRQGANEQFF
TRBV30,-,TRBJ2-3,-,TGTGCCTGGCAGCGGGTATTCACAGATACGCAGTATTTT,CAWQRVFTDTQYF
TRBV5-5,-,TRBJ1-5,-,TGTGCCAGCAGCTTCGGACAGTATAGCAATCAGCCCCAGCATTTT,CASSFGQYSNQPQHF
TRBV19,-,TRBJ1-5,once,TGTGCCAGTAGTATCCCGGCAGGGGAGGATCAGCCCCAGCATTTT,CASSIPAGEDQPQHF
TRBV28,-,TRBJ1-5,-,TGTGCCAGCAGTCCCTGGACAACAAATCAGCCCCAGCATTTT,CASSPWTTNQPQHF
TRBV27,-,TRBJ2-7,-,TGTGCCAGCAGTCGAGCCTTATCCTACGAGCAGTACTTC,CASSRALSYEQYF
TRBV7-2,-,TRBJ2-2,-,TGTGCCAGCAGCTTGACCATGCCCATACTCGAGCTAACCGGGGAGCTGTTTTTT,CASSLTMPILELTGELFF
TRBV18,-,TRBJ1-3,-,TGTGCCAGCTCACCAGGAGTCTCTGGAAACACCATATATTTT,CASSPGVSGNTIYF
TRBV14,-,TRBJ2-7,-,TGTGCCAGCAGCCAAGGGGTGGAGGTTTACGAGCAGTACTTC,CASSQGVEVYEQYF
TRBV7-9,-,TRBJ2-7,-,TGTGCCAGCAGCGCCTCCGGGGCCGCTGGAGAGCAGTACTTC,CASSASGAAGEQYF
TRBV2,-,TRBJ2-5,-,TGTGCCAGCAGAGCTCTGGGGCAGGGGCCCGGTGAGACCCAGTACTTC,CASRALGQGPGETQYF
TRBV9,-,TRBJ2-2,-,TGTGCCAGCAGCGTCACGAACACCGGGGAGCTGTTTTTT,CASSVTNTGELFF
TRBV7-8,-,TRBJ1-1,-,TGTGCCAGCAGCTTATTCGGGGAGAGGACTGAAGCTTTCTTT,CASSLFGERTEAFF
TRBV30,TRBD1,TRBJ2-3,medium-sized,TGTGCCTGGAGTGGAAAGGGGGCCACAGATACGCAGTATTTT,CAWSGKGATDTQYF
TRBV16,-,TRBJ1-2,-,TGTGCCAGCAGCCAATCCATGGTGGGGGTTTATGGCTACACCTTC,CASSQSMVGVYGYTF
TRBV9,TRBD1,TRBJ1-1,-,TGTGCCAGCAGCGTGGGGACAGGGTACTTAAACACTGAAGCTTTCTTT,CASSVGTGYLNTEAFF
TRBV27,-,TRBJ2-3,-,TGTGCCAGCAGTTTTGGGGCTAGCACAGATACGCAGTATTTT,CASSFGASTDTQYF
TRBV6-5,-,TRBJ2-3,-,TGTGCCAGCAGTTACGCTGCTCGGGCGTATACGCAGTATTTT,CASSYAARAYTQYF
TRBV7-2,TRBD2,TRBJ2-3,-,TGTGCCAGCAGCTTCCGAGCGGGGGGCACAGATACGCAGTATTTT,CASSFRAGGTDTQYF
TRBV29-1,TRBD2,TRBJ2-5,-,TGCAGCGTTGAAATTGGGGGGAGGGTTCAAGAGACCCAGTACTTC,CSVEIGGRVQETQYF
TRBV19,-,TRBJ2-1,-,TGTGCCAGTAGTATAGGAATAGCGGAGTTGAATGAGCAGTTCTTC,CASSIGIAELNEQFF
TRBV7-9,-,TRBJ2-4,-,TGTGCCAGCAGCCCAGTCGCGGATGACATTCAGTACTTC,CASSPVADDIQYF
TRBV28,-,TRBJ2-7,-,TGTGCCAGCAGTTTCCCTGAGGCCTACGAGCAGTACTTC,CASSFPEAYEQYF
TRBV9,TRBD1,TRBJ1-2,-,TGTGCCAGCAGCGCGTCAGGGGGCGCGGGGGATGGCTACACCTTC,CASSASGGAGDGYTF
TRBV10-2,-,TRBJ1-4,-,TGCGCCAGCAGTGACGGGGCAACTAATGAAAAACTGTTTTTT,CASSDGATNEKLFF
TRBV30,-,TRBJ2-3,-,TGTGCCTGGGAGCAGGGGATTAGTACAGATACGCAGTATTTT,CAWEQGISTDTQYF
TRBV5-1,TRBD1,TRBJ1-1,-,TGCGCCAGCAGCTTGGGGACAGGGAGAACTGAAGCTTTCTTT,CASSLGTGRTEAFF
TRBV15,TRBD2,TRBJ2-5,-,TGTGCCACCAGCAGAGCCTGGGGAGGGCCAGGGGAGACCCAGTACTTC,CATSRAWGGPGETQYF
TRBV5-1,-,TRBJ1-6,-,TGCGCCAGCAGCTTGGAGGGGGAGTCACCCCTCCACTTT,CASSLEGESPLHF
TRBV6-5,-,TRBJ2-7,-,TGTGCCAGCTCTTTGTCCGGGGGTACCTACGAGCAGTACTTC,CASSLSGGTYEQYF
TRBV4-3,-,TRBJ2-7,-,TGCGCCAGCAGCCAAGACCCCAGCCACGAGCAGTACTTC,CASSQDPSHEQYF